This is a list of T cell receptor beta chains from one sample in a study of T cell repertoires in cytomegalovirus infection. One entry per CDR3 protein, called by TCRdb with MiXCR from the reads. This repertoire shows approximately 1,000,000 distinct CDR3 sequences, roughly 31% found once; its top ten account for about 14%. The antigens for these receptors are not known. Sequenced material: cultured CD8+ T cells from PBMCs, taken from culture after CMV antigen stimulation. These receptors were collected from a human donor in good health (CMV status not recorded). Some clones in this sample may be carry-over from other donors' samples. The CDR3 runs from the conserved cysteine through the conserved F or W. A D gene is named only where the DNA matches it firmly. Part of the rows lack a size; the others show once, few, many or a class for expanded clones.

abundance: many
j_gene: TRBJ2-1
v_gene: TRBV27
d_gene: .
CDR3aa: CASSFYNEQFF
CDR3nt: TGTGCCAGCAGTTTCTACAATGAGCAGTTCTTC

abundance: .
j_gene: TRBJ2-7
v_gene: TRBV2
d_gene: .
CDR3aa: CASYDVGVSSYEQYF
CDR3nt: TGTGCCAGCTACGACGTCGGGGTCAGCTCCTACGAGCAGTACTTC

abundance: .
j_gene: TRBJ2-1
v_gene: TRBV4-2
d_gene: .
CDR3aa: CASSQEDATPYNEQFF
CDR3nt: TGTGCCAGCAGCCAAGAAGACGCCACCCCCTACAATGAGCAGTTCTTC

abundance: .
j_gene: TRBJ2-1
v_gene: TRBV6-5
d_gene: TRBD2
CDR3aa: CASSLISGGPVGNEQFF
CDR3nt: TGTGCCAGCAGTCTGATTAGCGGGGGGCCTGTAGGGAATGAGCAGTTCTTC

abundance: few
j_gene: TRBJ1-1
v_gene: TRBV6-5
d_gene: .
CDR3aa: CASSPGPPEAFF
CDR3nt: TGTGCCAGCAGCCCAGGACCCCCTGAAGCTTTCTTT

abundance: few
j_gene: TRBJ1-5
v_gene: TRBV15
d_gene: .
CDR3aa: CATSTTATPSQPQHF
CDR3nt: TGTGCCACCAGCACCACGGCAACTCCTAGTCAGCCCCAGCATTTT

abundance: few
j_gene: TRBJ2-2
v_gene: TRBV7-6
d_gene: .
CDR3aa: CASSLNRLEWLFF
CDR3nt: TGTGCCAGCAGCCTGAACCGCCTCGAATGGCTGTTTTTT

abundance: .
j_gene: TRBJ1-1
v_gene: TRBV6-1
d_gene: .
CDR3aa: CASSVTTALAEAFF
CDR3nt: TGTGCCAGCAGTGTTACGACAGCCCTTGCTGAAGCTTTCTTT

abundance: few
j_gene: TRBJ2-5
v_gene: TRBV3-1
d_gene: TRBD1
CDR3aa: CASSQWTGDETQYF
CDR3nt: TGTGCCAGCAGCCAATGGACAGGGGATGAGACCCAGTACTTC

abundance: once
j_gene: TRBJ1-5
v_gene: TRBV15
d_gene: .
CDR3aa: CATSRVGVGQPQHF
CDR3nt: TGTGCCACCAGCAGAGTAGGTGTGGGACAGCCCCAGCATTTT

abundance: many
j_gene: TRBJ2-5
v_gene: TRBV7-2
d_gene: .
CDR3aa: CASSLAQDMAWETQYF
CDR3nt: TGTGCCAGCAGCTTAGCCCAGGACATGGCTTGGGAGACCCAGTACTTC

abundance: .
j_gene: TRBJ1-2
v_gene: TRBV6-5
d_gene: .
CDR3aa: CASSYSSDNKDGYTF
CDR3nt: TGTGCCAGCAGTTACTCATCGGACAACAAAGACGGCTACACCTTC

abundance: few
j_gene: TRBJ2-1
v_gene: TRBV3-1
d_gene: .
CDR3aa: CASSQGWGGHNEQFF
CDR3nt: TGTGCCAGCAGCCAAGGTTGGGGTGGGCACAATGAGCAGTTCTTC

abundance: .
j_gene: TRBJ2-7
v_gene: TRBV28
d_gene: TRBD1
CDR3aa: CASSTALPQGANSYEQYF
CDR3nt: TGTGCCAGCAGCACTGCTCTCCCACAGGGGGCCAACTCCTACGAGCAGTACTTC

abundance: .
j_gene: TRBJ1-1
v_gene: TRBV29-1
d_gene: TRBD1
CDR3aa: CSAPGTGGKGGTEAFF
CDR3nt: TGCAGCGCCCCCGGGACAGGGGGCAAGGGGGGCACTGAAGCTTTCTTT